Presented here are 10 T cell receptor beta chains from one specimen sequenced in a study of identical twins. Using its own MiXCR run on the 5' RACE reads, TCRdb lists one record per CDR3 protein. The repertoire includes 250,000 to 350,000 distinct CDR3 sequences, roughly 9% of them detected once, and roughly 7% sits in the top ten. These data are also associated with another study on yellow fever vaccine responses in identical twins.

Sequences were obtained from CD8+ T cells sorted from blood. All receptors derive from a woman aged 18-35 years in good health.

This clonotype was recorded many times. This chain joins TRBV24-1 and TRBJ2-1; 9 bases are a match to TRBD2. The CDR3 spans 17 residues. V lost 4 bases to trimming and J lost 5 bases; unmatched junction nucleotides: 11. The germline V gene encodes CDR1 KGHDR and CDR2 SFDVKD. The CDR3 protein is CATSDPPIAGANNEQFF. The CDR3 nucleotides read TGTGCCACCAGTGACCCCCCCATAGCGGGAGCTAACAATGAGCAGTTCTTC.

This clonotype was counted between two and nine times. CDR3 loop: CASIQREGGTDTQYF. For the CDR3, the DNA is TGTGCCAGCATTCAGCGGGAGGGCGGCACAGATACGCAGTATTTT. The chain is built from TRBV11-2 and TRBJ2-3, with 10 bases matching TRBD2. In germline, CDR1 is SGHAT, CDR2 FQNNGV. The CDR3 totals 15 residues. The trim removed 7 bases at V and 1 base at J, leaving 5 bases unmatched.

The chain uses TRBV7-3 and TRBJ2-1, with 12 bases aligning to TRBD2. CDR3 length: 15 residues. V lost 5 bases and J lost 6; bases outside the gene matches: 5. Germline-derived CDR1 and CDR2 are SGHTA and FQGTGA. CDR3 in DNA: TGTGCCAGCAGCGTTACTAGCGGGGGGTTCAATGAGCAGTTCTTC. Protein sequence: CASSVTSGGFNEQFF.

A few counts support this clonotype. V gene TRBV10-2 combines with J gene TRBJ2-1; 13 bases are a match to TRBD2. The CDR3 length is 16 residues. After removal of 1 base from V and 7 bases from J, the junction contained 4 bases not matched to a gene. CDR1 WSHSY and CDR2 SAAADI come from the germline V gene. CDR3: CASSEYGLAGVNEQFF. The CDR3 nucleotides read TGCGCCAGCAGTGAGTATGGACTAGCGGGAGTTAATGAGCAGTTCTTC.

The CDR3 sequence: CASSYSGQGINSYEQYF. In nucleotides, the CDR3 is TGTGCCAGCAGTTACTCGGGACAGGGCATAAACTCCTACGAGCAGTACTTC. The rearrangement uses TRBV6-5 and TRBJ2-7, with TRBD1 identical over 9 bases. J was trimmed by 0 bases and V by 0 bases; bases with no gene match: 6. The CDR3 is 17 amino acids. Looked up from germline, CDR1 is MNHEY and CDR2 is SVGAGI.

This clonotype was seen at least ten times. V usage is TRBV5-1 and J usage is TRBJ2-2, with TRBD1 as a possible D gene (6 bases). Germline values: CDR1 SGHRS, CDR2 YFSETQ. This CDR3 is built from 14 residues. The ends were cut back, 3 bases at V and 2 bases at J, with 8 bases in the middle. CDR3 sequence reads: CASSWDTNTGELFF. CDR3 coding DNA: TGCGCCAGCAGCTGGGACACCAACACCGGGGAGCTGTTTTTT.

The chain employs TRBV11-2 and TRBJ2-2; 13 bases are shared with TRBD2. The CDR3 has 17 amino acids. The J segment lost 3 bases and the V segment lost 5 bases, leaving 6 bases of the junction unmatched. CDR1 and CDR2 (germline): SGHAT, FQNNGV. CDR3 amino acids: CASSTSGGAFHTGELFF. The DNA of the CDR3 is TGTGCCAGCAGCACTAGCGGGGGGGCCTTCCACACCGGGGAGCTGTTTTTT.

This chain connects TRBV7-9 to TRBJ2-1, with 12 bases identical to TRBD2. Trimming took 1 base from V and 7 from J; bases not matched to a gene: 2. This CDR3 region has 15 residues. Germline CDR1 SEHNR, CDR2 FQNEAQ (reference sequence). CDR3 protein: CASSLGTSGNNEQFF. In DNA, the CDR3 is TGTGCCAGCAGCTTAGGGACTAGCGGGAATAATGAGCAGTTCTTC.

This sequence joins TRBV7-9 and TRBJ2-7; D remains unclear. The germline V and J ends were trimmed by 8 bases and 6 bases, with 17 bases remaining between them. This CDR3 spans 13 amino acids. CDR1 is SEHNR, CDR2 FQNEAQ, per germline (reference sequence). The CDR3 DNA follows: TGTGCCAGCGGATGGCTCTCCAGCATCGAGCAGTACTTC. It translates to CASGWLSSIEQYF.

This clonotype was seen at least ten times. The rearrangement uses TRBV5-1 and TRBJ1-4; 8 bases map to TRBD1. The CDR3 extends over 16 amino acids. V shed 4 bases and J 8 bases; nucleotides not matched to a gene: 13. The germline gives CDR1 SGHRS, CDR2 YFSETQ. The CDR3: CASSPKPGQVTEKLFF. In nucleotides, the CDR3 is TGCGCCAGCAGCCCAAAGCCGGGACAGGTCACCGAAAAACTGTTTTTT.